This T cell receptor (beta chain) was observed in a study of T cell responses to AZD1222 COVID-19 vaccine (TCRdb year 2021). In terms of the full investigation: TCR sequencing covered 233 trial participants: 207 given two doses of AZD1222 and some 25 given two doses of MenACWY control vaccine. Trial participants were enrolled by age into subgroups of 18-55, 56-69 and 70-plus years, and around 150, 28 and 57 TCR-sequenced participants, respectively, were included in these subgroups.

With regard to this clone: What antigen it recognizes has not been identified. Base qualities are not provided; no much larger clone lies one nucleotide away.

The sample's time point label, decoded: about 28 days (+/-7) after the second vaccine dose. Because spike-specific TCR depth and breadth did not differ between the two schedules, AZD1222 recipients who got a second dose at roughly 4 weeks were pooled with those who got a second dose at roughly 12 weeks. Vaccinee samples came from UK trials COV001 and COV002, including a single-blind randomized controlled phase 2/3 trial of AZD1222 (ChAdOx1 nCoV-19) in healthy adults. For TCRbeta chain sequencing, PBMC samples from trial participants were taken at day 0 and at day 28 after the second dose. Overall study outcomes, separate from this receptor: The vaccine-associated CD4 TCRs covered the entire spike protein, and the dominant responses fell in regions 160-218 and 743-854. A significant rise in spike-specific TCR breadth and depth was observed after two AZD1222 doses relative to day 0 and relative to MenACWY recipients. Because no samples from the day 14 peak response were available, repertoires could be characterized only after the peak T cell response. Reportedly, almost half of the unique spike-specific TCRs recognized epitopes lying outside the regions that are mutated in the B.1.351 and B.1.1.7 variants. Only five to seven AZD1222 recipients were SARS-CoV-2 seropositive at baseline, limiting conclusions about previously exposed vaccinees. In the small 56-69-year group, the increase in depth fell short of significance, most likely because of low power. Participants were mostly white British and included more females than males, and it was suggested by the authors that clonal diversity may have been underestimated.

The CDR3 regions of human TCRbeta chains were analyzed by immunosequencing. Under the source paper's analysis protocol: Repertoire TCRs were checked for matches against a reference library of SARS-CoV-2-specific TCRs that had been generated using the MIRA antigen-specificity platform. Breadth was defined as the fraction of unique TCRs that were SARS-CoV-2-associated, and depth was defined as the fraction of total T cells that were SARS-CoV-2-associated. Each spike-specific TCR was assigned to its reactive spike region and to a CD4 or CD8 class using the MIRA data. Log10-transformed breadth and depth values were compared by one-way ANOVA with Sidak's multiple comparisons tests. The immuneACCESS repertoire file appears here via TCRdb, limited to in-frame rearrangements. These files lack a portion of the clones; in checked studies, under half of the deficit traces to unresolved V genes, and the cause of the others is not known. The DNA was the basis for D and trimming; V, J and clone size are from that table. The table for this sample lists 45,000 or so clones; 85% to 90% of them were counted only once. The ten largest make up more than 0.95% of the sample.

This receptor was identified in an adult who received the AZD1222 COVID-19 vaccine. Material: peripheral blood, obtained 28 days after the second AZD1222 dose.

The CDR3: CASSAGTASYNEQFF. The DNA is as follows: TGCGCCAGCAGCGCGGGGACGGCTTCCTACAATGAGCAGTTCTTC. Recombination joined TRBV5-1 with TRBJ2-1, with a weak D call of TRBD2 (6 bases match). V is clipped by 4 bases and J by 1 base, and the sequence between their germline boundaries is 12 bases long. From a lookup of the germline V gene, CDR1 and CDR2 are SGHRS and YFSETQ. The CDR3, cysteine through phenylalanine, is 15 amino acids long. The read is trimmed to its CDR3 DNA, 45 bases read in frame from base 1.